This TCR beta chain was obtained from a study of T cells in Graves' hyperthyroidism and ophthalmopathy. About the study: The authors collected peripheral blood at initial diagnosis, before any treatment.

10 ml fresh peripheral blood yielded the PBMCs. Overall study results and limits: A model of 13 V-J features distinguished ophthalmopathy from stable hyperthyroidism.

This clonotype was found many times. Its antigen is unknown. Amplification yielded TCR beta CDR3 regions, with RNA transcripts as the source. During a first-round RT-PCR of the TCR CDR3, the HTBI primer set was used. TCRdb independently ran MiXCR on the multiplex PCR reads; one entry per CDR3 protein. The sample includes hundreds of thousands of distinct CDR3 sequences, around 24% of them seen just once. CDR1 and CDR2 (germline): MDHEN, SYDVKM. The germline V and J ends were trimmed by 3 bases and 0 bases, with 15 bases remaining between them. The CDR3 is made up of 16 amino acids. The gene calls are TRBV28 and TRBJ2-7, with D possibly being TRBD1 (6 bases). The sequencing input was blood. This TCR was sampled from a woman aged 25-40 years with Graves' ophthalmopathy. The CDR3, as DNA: TGTGCCAGCAGTTTGTTCGGCCGGGACATCTCCTACGAGCAGTACTTC. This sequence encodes CASSLFGRDISYEQYF.